Below, 11 T cell receptor beta chains from the same sample are listed, as sequenced in a study of lymphopenia after photon versus proton radiotherapy. Clones were sequenced by immunoSEQ multiplex PCR, and TCRdb holds only the in-frame ones, with some missing. The top ten clones hold approximately 1.4% of a sample with more than 80,000 clones, over 70% of them seen once. Sample: peripheral blood, taken from a patient treated with proton-based radiotherapy. The source of these receptors is a man in his 60s with pancreatic cancer.

V and J are TRBV5-1 and TRBJ2-7; perhaps TRBD1 as D (6 bases). The ends were cut back, 4 bases at V and 1 base at J, with 12 bases in the middle. The CDR3 is 14 residues long. Per the germline V gene, CDR1 is SGHRS and CDR2 is YFSETQ. CDR3 protein: CASSAYGTSYEQYF. CDR3 nucleotide sequence: TGCGCCAGCAGCGCTTACGGGACATCCTACGAGCAGTACTTC.

This chain connects TRBV23-1 to TRBJ1-1, with D unclear. TRBV23-1 is placed among ORFs of uncertain function. Trimming took off 4 bases at V and 1 base at J, with 19 bases between the two ends. The CDR3 has 17 amino acids. The CDR3 coding sequence is TGCGCCAGCAGTCGGGAGAAGTGGAGAAGGCCGAACACTGAAGCTTTCTTT. As protein: CASSREKWRRPNTEAFF.

The chain carries TRBV29-1 and TRBJ2-1; possible D gene TRBD2, 5 bases. Germline V gene sequence: CDR1 SQVTM, CDR2 ANQGSEA. This CDR3 is built from 15 residues. V lost 8 bases to trimming and J lost 5 bases, with 22 bases between them. The CDR3 sequence is CSLSTSGVDNNEQFF. CDR3 coding DNA: TGCAGCCTTTCTACCAGCGGAGTGGATAACAATGAGCAGTTCTTC.

This chain joins TRBV11-2 and TRBJ2-7; 9 bases line up with TRBD2. The germline V gene has CDR1 SGHAT and CDR2 FQNNGV. The V and J ends lost 5 bases and 0 bases, in that order; junction bases with no gene match: 8. There are 16 residues in the CDR3. The CDR3 region has the DNA TGTGCCAGCAGCCGCTTCGCGGGGGGGGACTCCTACGAGCAGTACTTC. This encodes CASSRFAGGDSYEQYF.

This chain uses TRBV4-1 with TRBJ2-1; maybe TRBD2 (6 bases). This CDR3 is 18 amino acids long. V lost 1 base, J lost 2 bases, and 18 bases lay in between. Germline CDR1 reads MGHRA; CDR2 reads YSYEKL. CDR3 loop: CASSQGEWRRGTYNEQFF. CDR3 in DNA: TGCGCCAGCAGCCAAGGTGAATGGCGGAGGGGCACCTACAATGAGCAGTTCTTC.

The V gene is TRBV29-1, the J gene TRBJ1-5; D not resolved. Trimming removed 7 bases from V and 0 bases from J, with 7 bases in between. Germline CDR1 SQVTM, CDR2 ANQGSEA. The CDR3 is 12 residues long. For the CDR3, the DNA is TGCAGCGCCTGCAATAGCAATCAGCCCCAGCATTTT. As protein: CSACNSNQPQHF.

The rearrangement joins TRBV6-5 to TRBJ2-5, with D hard to call. Trimming removed 6 bases at V and 5 bases at J, with 7 bases between. CDR1 and CDR2 from the germline V gene are MNHEY and SVGAGI. The CDR3 sequence is 11 residues long. The CDR3 DNA follows: TGTGCCAGCAGGACGACGGAGACCCAGTACTTC. This translates into CASRTTETQYF.

The rearrangement joins TRBV6-1 to TRBJ2-2; a weak D match, TRBD1 (6 bases). Trimming pared 6 bases from V and 6 bases from J, leaving 14 bases between. This CDR3 comprises 14 residues. Germline CDR1 is MNHNS and CDR2 is SASEGT. The CDR3 region has the DNA TGTGCCAGCAGAGAATATACAGGGCCCGGGGAGCTGTTTTTT. Translation gives CASREYTGPGELFF.

The rearrangement joins TRBV28 to TRBJ1-2; D perhaps matches TRBD1 (6 bases). Germline-derived CDR1 and CDR2 are MDHEN and SYDVKM. Trimming cost V 1 base and J 6 bases, with 12 bases left between them. This CDR3 region has 14 residues. CDR3 sequence reads: CASSLSGGRHGYTF. DNA of the CDR3: TGTGCCAGCAGTTTATCCGGGGGGCGACATGGCTACACCTTC.

The chain uses TRBV7-2 and TRBJ2-1; TRBD1 aligns across 7 bases. Germline trimming cut 4 bases from V and 3 bases from J; bases unmatched to any gene: 0. The CDR3 extends over 13 amino acids. Germline V CDR1 and CDR2: SGHTA, FQGNSA. The CDR3 sequence is CASSWDSYNEQFF. The CDR3 DNA follows: TGTGCCAGCAGCTGGGACAGCTACAATGAGCAGTTCTTC.

This clone was recorded a few times. The chain carries TRBV7-9 and TRBJ1-1; D might be TRBD1 (6 bases). The germline V and J ends were trimmed by 5 bases and 6 bases, with 19 bases remaining between them. This CDR3 is built from 15 residues. The V gene's germline CDR1 is SEHNR and CDR2 FQNEAQ (reference sequence). The CDR3 region has the DNA TGTGCCAGCAGCCTCCGGGACACAGAGTGGCCTGAAGCTTTCTTT. Translating it yields CASSLRDTEWPEAFF.